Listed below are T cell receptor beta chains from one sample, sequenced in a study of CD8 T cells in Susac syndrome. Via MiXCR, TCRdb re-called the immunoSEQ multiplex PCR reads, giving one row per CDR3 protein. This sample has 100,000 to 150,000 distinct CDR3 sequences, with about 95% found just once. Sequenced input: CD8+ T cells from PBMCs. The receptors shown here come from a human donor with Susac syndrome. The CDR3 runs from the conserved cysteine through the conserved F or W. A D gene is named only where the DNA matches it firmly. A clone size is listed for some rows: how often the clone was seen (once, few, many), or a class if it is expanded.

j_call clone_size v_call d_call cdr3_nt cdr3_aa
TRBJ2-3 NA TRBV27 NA TGTGCCAGCAGTTCCACACGGACAAGCACAGATACGCAGTATTTT CASSSTRTSTDTQYF
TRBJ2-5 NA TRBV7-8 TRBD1 TGTGCCAGCAGCGGACTTCCGGGACAGGGGGCGCGACGTGAGACCCAGTACTTC CASSGLPGQGARRETQYF
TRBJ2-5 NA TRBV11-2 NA TGTGCCAGCAGCTTATTCCCCACAAAAGAAGAGACCCAGTACTTC CASSLFPTKEETQYF
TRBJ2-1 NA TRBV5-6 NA TGTGCCAGCAGCTTGGCAAGTAATCTCAATGAGCAGTTCTTC CASSLASNLNEQFF
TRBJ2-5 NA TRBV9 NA TGTGCCAACAATGTTGACGGATTAAGGCAAGAGACCCAGTACTTC CANNVDGLRQETQYF
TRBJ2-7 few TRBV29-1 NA TGCAGCGTTGGGAGTTCCTACGAGCAGTACTTC CSVGSSYEQYF
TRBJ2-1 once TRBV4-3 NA TGCGCCAGCAGCCAAGCTGACCCGGCCTACAATGAGCAGTTCTTC CASSQADPAYNEQFF
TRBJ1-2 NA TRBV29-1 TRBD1 TGCAGCGTTCTATTGGAGGGGACAGCCTATGGCTACACCTTC CSVLLEGTAYGYTF
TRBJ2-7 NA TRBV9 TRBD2 TGTGCCAGCAGCGCAAAAAGTGCGGGGGACCCGTGGGAGCAGTACTTC CASSAKSAGDPWEQYF
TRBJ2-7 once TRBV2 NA TGTGCCAGCGTTGGGATTAGACCCTACGAGCAGTACTTC CASVGIRPYEQYF
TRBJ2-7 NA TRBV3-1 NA TGTGCCAGCAGCCCGGGGGACAGCTTCTACGAGCAGTACTTC CASSPGDSFYEQYF
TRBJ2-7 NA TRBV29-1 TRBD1 TGCAGCGTTGAAAGGGACAGGGCTCCTTACGAGCAGTACTTC CSVERDRAPYEQYF
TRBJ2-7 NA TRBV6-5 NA TGTGCCAGCAGTTACTCGACGGGGAACTACGAGCAGTACTTC CASSYSTGNYEQYF
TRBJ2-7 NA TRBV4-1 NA TGCGCCAGCAGCCAAGGTATTGGACTCCCGGGGTACGAGCAGTACTTC CASSQGIGLPGYEQYF
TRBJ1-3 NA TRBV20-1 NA TGCAGTGCTAGAGGGGTAGGACAGAACTCATTCTCTGGAAACACCATATATTTT CSARGVGQNSFSGNTIYF
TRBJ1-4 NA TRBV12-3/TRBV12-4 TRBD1 TGTGCCAGCAGCTCCCGGGACAGGGTTGAAAAACTGTTTTTT CASSSRDRVEKLFF
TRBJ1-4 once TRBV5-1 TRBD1 TGCGCCAGCAGCTCATCGGGACAGGGCGAAAAACTGTTTTTT CASSSSGQGEKLFF
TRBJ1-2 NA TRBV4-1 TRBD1 TGCGCCAGCAGCCACCAGTCCCAGGGGGCGAAGGGCTACACCTTC CASSHQSQGAKGYTF
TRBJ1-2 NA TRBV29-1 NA TGCAGCGCCCAAGTGATCTATGGCTACACCTTC CSAQVIYGYTF
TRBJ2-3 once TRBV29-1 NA TGCAGCGTTACCCTGAATACGCAGTATTTT CSVTLNTQYF
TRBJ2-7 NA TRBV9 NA TGTGCCAGCAGCGCCCAGCCCGGGACCCGACTGGACGAGCAGTACTTC CASSAQPGTRLDEQYF
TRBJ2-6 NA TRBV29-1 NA TGCAGCGTTGAGGGCGGGACAACCTCTGGGGCCAACGTCCTGACTTTC CSVEGGTTSGANVLTF
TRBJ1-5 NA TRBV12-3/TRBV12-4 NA TGTGCCAGCAGTTCCGACAGGATAGCAAATCAGCCCCAGCATTTT CASSSDRIANQPQHF
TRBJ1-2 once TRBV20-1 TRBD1 TGCAGTGCCGAGACAGGGGTCGGCTACACCTTC CSAETGVGYTF
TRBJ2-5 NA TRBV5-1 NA TGCGCCAGCAGCCCCTCCCCAAGGAGGGGGGAGACCCAGTACTTC CASSPSPRRGETQYF
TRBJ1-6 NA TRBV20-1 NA TGCAGTGCCCCCGACGGCCTGGGTTCACCCCTCCACTTT CSAPDGLGSPLHF
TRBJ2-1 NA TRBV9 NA TGTGCCAGCAGCGTAACGGGGGCTGATCCCCATGAGCAGTTCTTC CASSVTGADPHEQFF
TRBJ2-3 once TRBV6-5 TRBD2 TGTGCCACCAAGTTACAAGCGGGGGTCCTGGTTAGCACAGATACGCAGTATTTT CATKLQAGVLVSTDTQYF
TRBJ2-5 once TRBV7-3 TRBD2 TGTGCCAGCAGCCCTAGCGGGGGACCGCTGGAGACCCAGTACTTC CASSPSGGPLETQYF
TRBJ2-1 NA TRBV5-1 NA TGCGCCAGCAGCTTGTGGGGAAACAATGAGCAGTTCTTC CASSLWGNNEQFF
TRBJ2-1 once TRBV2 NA TGTGCCAGCCTGGGGGGCGCCTACAATGAGCAGTTCTTC CASLGGAYNEQFF
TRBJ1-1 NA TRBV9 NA TGTGCCAGCAGCCCCCGGAGGGGGAAGACTGAAGCTTTCTTT CASSPRRGKTEAFF
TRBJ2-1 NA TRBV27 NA TGTGCCAGCAGTTTATCTGCGGATTACAATGAGCAGTTCTTC CASSLSADYNEQFF
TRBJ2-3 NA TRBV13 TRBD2 TGTGCCAGCAGCTTAGGGCGGGGGATAGATACGCAGTATTTT CASSLGRGIDTQYF
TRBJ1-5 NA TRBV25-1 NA TGTGCCAGCAGTGAAGGCAGGGTGGGCAATCAGCCCCAGCATTTT CASSEGRVGNQPQHF
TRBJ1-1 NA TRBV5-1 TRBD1 TGCGCCGCTCGGCCTCCAGGGGGCACTGAAGCTTTCTTT CAARPPGGTEAFF
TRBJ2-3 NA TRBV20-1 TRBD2 TGCAGTGCTAGGGCCCTAGCGGAAAGCACAGATACGCAGTATTTT CSARALAESTDTQYF
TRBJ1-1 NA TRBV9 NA TGTGCCAGCAGCGTAGGTGGGAAAATGAACACTGAAGCTTTCTTT CASSVGGKMNTEAFF
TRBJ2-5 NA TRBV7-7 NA TGTGCCAGACAGGTGGGGGAGACCCAGTACTTC CARQVGETQYF
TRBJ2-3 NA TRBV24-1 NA TGTGCCACCAGTGATTCTATCACAGATACGCAGTATTTT CATSDSITDTQYF
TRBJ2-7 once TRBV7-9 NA TGTGCCAGCAGCTTAGCGCAAGGGGGAGGGATATACGAGCAGTACTTC CASSLAQGGGIYEQYF
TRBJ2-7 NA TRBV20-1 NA TGCAGTGCTGGCGGCCCGGGGGGCGTTTTATCCGAGCAGTACTTC CSAGGPGGVLSEQYF
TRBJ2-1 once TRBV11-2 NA TGTGCCAGCAGCTTAGATCTGTTGGCTGGCCCCCGGGGCGATGAGCAGTTCTTC CASSLDLLAGPRGDEQFF
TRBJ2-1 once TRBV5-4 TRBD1 TGTGCCAGCAGCTCGGGACAGAATGAGCAGTTCTTC CASSSGQNEQFF
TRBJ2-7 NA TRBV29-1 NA TGCAGCGTTGTGGGGAACGAGCAGTACTTC CSVVGNEQYF
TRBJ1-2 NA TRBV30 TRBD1 TGTGCCTGGAGTGTAGTGGCAGGGGGAGGCTATGGCTACACCTTC CAWSVVAGGGYGYTF
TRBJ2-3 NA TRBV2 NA TGTGCCAGCGACGAGTGGGGCGCTAGCACAGATACGCAGTATTTT CASDEWGASTDTQYF
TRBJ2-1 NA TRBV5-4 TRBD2 TGTGCCAGCAGCGCCACTAGCGGGGTCTACAATGAGCAGTTCTTC CASSATSGVYNEQFF
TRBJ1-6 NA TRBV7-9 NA TGTGCCAGCAGCTTAGCAGGGAACCAGGGGATTCCCCTCCACTTT CASSLAGNQGIPLHF
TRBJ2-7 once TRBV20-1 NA TGCAGTGCTACCATGGCAGGGGCCTACGAGCAGTACTTC CSATMAGAYEQYF
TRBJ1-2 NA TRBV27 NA TGTGCCAGCAGCCTTGCGGGGGCGAAGGGCTACACCTTC CASSLAGAKGYTF
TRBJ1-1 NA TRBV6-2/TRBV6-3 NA TGTGCCAGCAGTTACGGGGAATCCACTGAAGCTTTCTTT CASSYGESTEAFF
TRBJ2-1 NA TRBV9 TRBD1 TGTGCCAGCAGCGTAAGGGGACAGGGAAACAATGAGCAGTTCTTC CASSVRGQGNNEQFF